Below, 15 T cell receptor beta chains from the same sample are listed, as sequenced in a study of T cells in Graves' hyperthyroidism and ophthalmopathy. TCR beta CDR3 regions were amplified from RNA transcripts. HTBI primers were the set used in a first-round RT-PCR of the TCR CDR3. TCRdb recomputed calls from the multiplex PCR reads with MiXCR, one row per CDR3 protein. The sample has hundreds of thousands of distinct CDR3 sequences, less than 20% seen once. The sequencing input was blood. Receptors were obtained from a man in his forties with Graves' ophthalmopathy.

The CDR3, as DNA: TGTGCCAGCAGCTTGGTGTGGGACAGTTCCTACAATGAGCAGTTCTTC. It translates to CASSLVWDSSYNEQFF. This chain joins TRBV5-5 and TRBJ2-1; 7 bases line up with TRBD1. Per germline, CDR1 SGHKS and CDR2 YYEKEE (reference sequence). V lost 0 bases and J lost 1; bases outside the gene matches: 4. There are 16 residues in the CDR3.

This clonotype was recorded many times. The chain joins TRBV11-1 to TRBJ2-3; 13 bases agree with TRBD2. CDR1 and CDR2 from the germline V gene are SGHAT and FQDESV (reference sequence). V shed 5 bases and J 5 bases; nucleotides not matched to a gene: 4. The CDR3 sequence is 15 residues long. Here the CDR3 reads CASSTSGRARDTQYF. Here the CDR3 DNA reads TGTGCCAGCAGCACTAGCGGGAGGGCCAGAGATACGCAGTATTTT.

The rearrangement links TRBV27 to TRBJ2-3; D is unresolved. The V end lost 2 bases, the J end lost 7 bases, and 13 bases lay between the germline ends. The CDR3 loop spans 14 amino acids. The germline V gene encodes CDR1 MNHEY and CDR2 SMNVEV (reference sequence). CDR3 nucleotides: TGTGCCAGCAGTTTAAGTGACCAGTACTATACGCAGTATTTT. Translated: CASSLSDQYYTQYF.

The J gene is TRBJ2-3, the V gene TRBV3-1; 11 bases map to TRBD2. Germline CDR1 LGHDT, CDR2 YNNKEL (reference sequence). With V trimmed by 6 bases and J by 7 bases, 6 bases remained unmatched. The CDR3 extends over 14 amino acids. The CDR3 bases are TGTGCCAGCAGGCTAGCGGGGGGCGGAAATACGCAGTATTTT. It encodes CASRLAGGGNTQYF.

This clonotype was seen only a few times. The chain employs TRBV9 and TRBJ2-1, with D possibly being TRBD1 or TRBD2 (5 bases each). The CDR3 has 14 residues. The germline gives CDR1 SGDLS, CDR2 YYNGEE. With 1 base removed from V and 7 bases from J, the gap between germline ends came to 12 bases. The CDR3 DNA reads as TGTGCCAGCAGCGTACTCGGGGCGAAGAATGAGCAGTTCTTC. This translates into CASSVLGAKNEQFF.

The V gene is TRBV7-9, the J gene TRBJ1-6, with TRBD1 identical over 8 bases. The CDR3 is 16 amino acids. Unmatched junction bases numbered 9, after V lost 3 bases and J lost 8 bases. Germline values: CDR1 SEHNR, CDR2 FQNEAQ (reference sequence). The CDR3 sequence: CASSFKTGVGDSPLHF. CDR3 sequence (DNA): TGTGCCAGCAGCTTCAAGACAGGGGTCGGGGATTCACCCCTCCACTTT.

This clonotype has more than one count but fewer than ten. V is TRBV10-3 and J is TRBJ2-1, with 9 bases aligning to TRBD2. V dropped 6 bases and J dropped 7; count of bases not matched to a gene: 10. CDR1 is ENHRY and CDR2 is SYGVKD in the germline V gene. The length of the CDR3 is 15 residues. The CDR3 bases are TGTGCCATCAGGGATAGCGGGGGTGGTGGGAATGAGCAGTTCTTC. This codes for CAIRDSGGGGNEQFF.

This clonotype was seen a handful of times. V gene TRBV6-6 combines with J gene TRBJ2-2, with D hard to call. Trimming took 2 bases from V and 3 from J, leaving 4 bases between them. This CDR3 has 13 residues. CDR1 and CDR2 from the germline V gene are MNHNY and SVGAGI (reference sequence). CDR3: CASSYDYTGELFF. The CDR3, as DNA: TGTGCCAGCAGTTACGATTACACCGGGGAGCTGTTTTTT.

J is TRBJ2-7 and V is TRBV12-5; D is uncertain. V lost 0 bases, J lost 2 bases, and 14 bases lay in between. CDR1 and CDR2 from the germline V gene are LGHNT and FRNRAP. This CDR3 has 16 amino acids. The CDR3 nucleotides read TGTGCTAGTGGTTTGGTAATGGGCAGAGACCCCTACGAGCAGTACTTC. This gives the protein CASGLVMGRDPYEQYF.

This clonotype was recorded many times. The rearrangement joins TRBV11-2 to TRBJ2-5; 9 positions match TRBD1. Germline CDR1 SGHAT, CDR2 FQNNGV. CDR3 length: 14 residues. V lost 5 bases and J lost 4; bases outside the gene matches: 5. CDR3 sequence reads: CASSPRTGVETQYF. CDR3 coding DNA: TGTGCCAGCAGCCCGCGGACAGGGGTAGAGACCCAGTACTTC.

The chain links TRBV9 to TRBJ2-7; a weak D match, TRBD2 (5 bases). V was shortened by 0 bases and J by 0 bases, with 7 bases between the two germline ends. CDR1 is SGDLS, CDR2 YYNGEE, per germline. CDR3 length: 14 amino acids. CDR3 amino acids: CASSVGSGSYEQYF. As DNA, the CDR3 is TGTGCCAGCAGCGTAGGCAGCGGCTCCTACGAGCAGTACTTC.

The V call is TRBV27, the J call TRBJ2-1, with 7 bases that match TRBD1. This CDR3 comprises 11 residues. Trimming removed 8 bases from V and 8 bases from J; junction bases left unmatched: 3. In germline, CDR1 is MNHEY, CDR2 SMNVEV (reference sequence). The chain's CDR3 is CASSRGHEQFF. CDR3 in DNA: TGTGCCAGCTCTAGGGGGCATGAGCAGTTCTTC.

Regarding this clonotype: A junction end diverges from the germline sequence, so it may reflect a read error. V usage is TRBV9 and J usage is TRBJ2-5; tentatively, D is TRBD1 (6 bases). The CDR3 has 12 residues. Germline V gene lookup returns CDR1 SGDLS and CDR2 YYNGEE. The CDR3 DNA follows: TGTGCCAGTAGCGCGCAGGGGGAGACCCAGTACTTC. Translation gives CASSAQGETQYF.

This clonotype has a handful of counts. CDR3 sequence: CASSLDSRAPQHF. CDR3 coding DNA: TGTGCCAGCAGCTTAGACAGTCGGGCGCCCCAGCATTTT. The J gene is TRBJ1-5, the V gene TRBV7-3; D possibly corresponds to TRBD1 (5 bases). Between the trimmed V and J ends, which lost 2 bases and 9 bases, there was a span of 11 bases. There are 13 residues in the CDR3. The germline V gene encodes CDR1 SGHTA and CDR2 FQGTGA.

The chain couples TRBV7-6 to TRBJ2-3; D perhaps matches TRBD2 (7 bases). V was pared by 1 base and J by 2 bases, with 13 bases between. The CDR3 covers 16 residues. Germline CDR1 SGHVS, CDR2 FNYEAQ. CDR3 nucleotides: TGTGCCAGCAGCTTAGGGGCGGGGGCCAACACAGATACGCAGTATTTT. Protein sequence: CASSLGAGANTDTQYF.